This T cell receptor beta chain was profiled in a study of CD8+ T cells in alopecia areata. Stated treatment: oral pan-JAK inhibitor, 5-10 mg twice daily. Sampling of alopecia areata patients yielded lesional scalp punch biopsies as well as peripheral blood. Germline loops: CDR1 MGHRA, CDR2 YSYEKL. V was trimmed by 1 base and J by 5 bases, leaving 14 bases between them. This CDR3 comprises 15 residues. RNA extraction was followed by reverse transcription into cDNA, which acted as the sequencing template. Sequenced by immunoSEQ multiplex PCR; TCRdb stores in-frame clones only, minus some. Of about 74,000 clones listed, over 25% were seen once; the top ten hold about 15%. Notes on the study in general: Sequence data from scalp samples additionally include resident alphabeta T cells of normal skin. An increase in clonality over normal scalp was evident in lesional scalp, especially alopecia totalis/universalis. Amid tofacitinib therapy, many expanded lesional clones stayed present in scalp and blood.

This clone was counted a few times. No antigen is known for it. The clonotype comes from a human donor with alopecia areata. The source material was CD8+ T cells sorted from blood, sampled at week 4, from a patient treated with tofacitinib. The gene calls are TRBV4-1 and TRBJ2-5; D perhaps matches TRBD1 (6 bases). Here the CDR3 DNA reads TGCGCCAGCAGCCAAGTGCACAGGGAAGGCGAGACCCAGTACTTC. This encodes CASSQVHREGETQYF.